This T cell receptor (beta chain) was sequenced for a study of early T cells in non-severe SARS-CoV-2 infection (dated by TCRdb to about 2021). In the study overall: TCR sequencing used bulk RNA from unsorted whole blood, so alpha and beta chains could not be paired.

Receptor libraries were prepared by 5' RACE. Sequencing used a NextSeq 500. Unique molecular identifiers were attached to individual cDNA molecules in the TCR library protocol so that sequencing error and PCR bias could be corrected. TCR alpha and beta chains were both sequenced, and the abundances of alpha and beta sequences in each sample were closely correlated with each other. The source study handled its data this way. Decombinator V4 was used to annotate the V gene, J gene and CDR3 of the TCR sequences. Expanded TCRs were defined as changing significantly between any two time points under a Poisson model with p below 0.0001. TCR abundances were normalised to the total number of TCRs sequenced in each sample and reported as counts per million. MAIT TCRs were defined by TRAV1-2 paired with TRAJ12, TRAJ20 or TRAJ33, and iNKT TCRs by TRAV10 paired with TRAJ18. VDJdb, accessed 1 November 2021, was searched for CMV, EBV and SARS-CoV-2 annotated TCRs, with TCRs annotated for multiple antigens excluded. Clones were called with MiXCR by TCRdb after fastp trimmed the public reads at Q25, and only in-frame beta chains were retained. A single entry per CDR3 protein holds the most common genes and DNA from its merged rows. The V and J calls shown here were made by TCRdb, not taken from the authors' results. This sample is represented by 35,000 to 40,000 distinct CDR3 sequences; approximately 5% of them were singletons. Of the sample, approximately 24% is held by the ten largest clones.

Per the germline V gene, LGHNT is the CDR1 and FRNRAP is the CDR2. V loses 1 base of germline sequence and J loses 2 bases, and the interval between the two ends is 5 bases. Counted from cysteine to phenylalanine, this CDR3 has 13 amino acids. Only the CDR3 DNA is retained, 39 bases long and in frame from the first base. On the study overall, not on this receptor specifically: Matching against VDJdb was skewed toward anti-spike CD8 responses, likely underestimated virus-specific expansions, and missed private and CD4 specificities.

The study was a case-control design nested within a healthcare worker cohort in London, UK, with weekly nasopharyngeal swab PCR tests and blood sampling. Healthcare workers were recruited during the week of the UK lockdown, between 23 and 31 March 2020, and followed weekly for up to roughly 15 weeks. This clonotype was recorded a few times. Which antigen it targets is not known. Base qualities were left out, and no much larger clone turns up one base away. This sequence was found in an adult who was a healthcare worker with PCR-confirmed SARS-CoV-2 infection or an uninfected control (not recorded which). The chain couples TRBV12-5 to TRBJ1-1, with the D segment identity uncertain. Sequences were obtained from whole blood. The DNA is as follows: TGTGCTAGTGGTTTGGAAGATAACACTGAAGCTTTCTTT. This is translated as CASGLEDNTEAFF. Where the CDR3 stops, the reference TRBV12-5 and TRBJ1-1 genes take over; the full variable domain is DARVTQTPRHKVTEMGQEVTMRCQPILGHNTVFWYRQTMMQGLELLAYFRNRAPLDDSGMPKDRFSAEMPDATLATLKIQPSEPRDSAVYFCASGLEDNTEAFFGQGTRLTVV.